This TCR beta chain was captured by sequencing in a study of T cell responses to AZD1222 COVID-19 vaccine. General observations from the study: A mostly white British donor set with more females was recruited, and clonal diversity was possibly underestimated. Among vaccine-associated CD4 TCRs, coverage spanned spike, with dominance at 160-218 and 743-854. Close to half of all spike-specific TCRs reportedly target regions of the variants that are unmutated. Breadth and depth of Spike-specific TCRs rose after two AZD1222 doses.

Some clones are missing from TCRdb's copy, which holds only in-frame ones; the method was immunoSEQ multiplex PCR. Of more than 140,000 clones listed, approximately 93% are singletons. The junction had 6 bases not matched to a gene; V was cut back by 6 bases and J by 4 bases. The germline CDR1 and CDR2 sequences are MDHEN and SYDVKM. This CDR3 contains 14 residues. About this clone itself: What it recognizes is unknown.

The genes are TRBV28 and TRBJ2-5, with 9 nucleotides matching TRBD1. This specimen was peripheral blood, taken on day 0 of MenACWY control vaccination. The clonotype was recovered from an adult in good health. CDR3 nucleotide sequence: TGTGCCAGCAGGTCGGGACAGGGCCGAGAGACCCAGTACTTC. This encodes CASRSGQGRETQYF.